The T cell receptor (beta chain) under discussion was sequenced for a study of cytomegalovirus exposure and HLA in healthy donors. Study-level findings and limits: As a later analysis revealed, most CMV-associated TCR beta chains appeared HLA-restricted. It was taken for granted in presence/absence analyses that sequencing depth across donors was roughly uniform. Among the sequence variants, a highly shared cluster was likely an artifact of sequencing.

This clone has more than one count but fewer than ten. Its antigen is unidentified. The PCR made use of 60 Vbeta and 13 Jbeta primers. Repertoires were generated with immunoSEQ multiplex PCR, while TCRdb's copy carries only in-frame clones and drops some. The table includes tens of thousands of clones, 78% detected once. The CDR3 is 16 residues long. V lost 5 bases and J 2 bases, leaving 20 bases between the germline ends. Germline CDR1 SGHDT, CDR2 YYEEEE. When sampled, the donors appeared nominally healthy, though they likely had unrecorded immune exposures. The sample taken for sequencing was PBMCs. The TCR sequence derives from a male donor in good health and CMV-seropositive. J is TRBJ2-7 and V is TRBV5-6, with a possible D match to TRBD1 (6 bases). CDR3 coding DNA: TGTGCCAGCAGAATCCGACAGGCCCTAAAAGCCTACGAGCAGTACTTC. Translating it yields CASRIRQALKAYEQYF.